What follows describes a single T cell receptor (beta chain). TCRdb's table, derived via immunoSEQ multiplex PCR, lists solely in-frame clones and lacks some. The table lists tens of thousands of clones, 70% to 90% of them singletons. These data come from a study of cytotoxic CD8 clonotypes in ibrutinib-treated CLL. Germline V gives CDR1 LNHDA, CDR2 SQIVND (reference sequence). The length of the CDR3 is 14 residues. V was cut by 0 bases and J by 4 bases, with 9 bases left in between. V usage is TRBV19 and J usage is TRBJ1-2; D is unresolved. The TCR was taken from a human donor with chronic lymphocytic leukemia. Sequences were derived from PBMCs, sampled before ibrutinib treatment. CDR3 residues: CASSIDADFYGYTF. The CDR3 DNA follows: TGTGCCAGTAGTATAGACGCAGACTTCTATGGCTACACCTTC. Using reference TRBV19 and TRBJ1-2 for the parts outside the CDR3, the full variable domain is DGGITQSPKYLFRKEGQNVTLSCEQNLNHDAMYWYRQDPGQGLRLIYYSQIVNDFQKGDIAEGYSVSREKKESFPLTVTSAQKNPTAFYLCASSIDADFYGYTFGSGTRLTVV.